The present TCR beta chain was sequenced within a study of blood T cell repertoires in COVID-19. Using immunoSEQ multiplex PCR, the repertoire was profiled, and TCRdb retains in-frame clones only, with some absent. The sample lists more than 150,000 clones; about 87% were seen once. The sequencing sample was made of peripheral blood. The TCR originated in a young woman who had recovered from COVID-19.

CDR3 bases: TGTGCCAGCAGTTCCCCACAGATACTAGCCAAAAACATTCAGTACTTC. Its translation: CASSSPQILAKNIQYF. The rearrangement links TRBV6-2 or TRBV6-3 to TRBJ2-4, with D hard to call. Trimming cost V 4 bases and J 0 bases, with 13 bases left between them. The CDR3 consists of 16 residues. CDR1 is MNHEY and CDR2 is SVGEGT in the germline V gene.